Described below is a single TCR beta chain sequence and its context. The antigen is not known. The CDR3 length is 14 residues. From germline, CDR1 is SEHNR and CDR2 FQNEAQ (reference sequence). V was cut by 6 bases and J by 4 bases, with 15 bases left in between. PCR was performed using 60 Vbeta and 13 Jbeta primers. In the source study's methods: Per a later analysis, the number of unique TCR beta chains was some 80 million, of which some 10 million were shared. Clones were sequenced by immunoSEQ multiplex PCR, and TCRdb holds only the in-frame ones, with some missing. D and trimming were read from the DNA, whereas the V and J calls and clone size are those reported in that table. The table lists about 130,000 clones, roughly 74% of them singletons, with 6% to 8% in the top ten. The data derive from a study of cytomegalovirus exposure and HLA in healthy donors. Study results and caveats: Association of a missense DCLRE1C variant with TCR beta V- and J-gene trimming was reported in a later analysis.

V usage is TRBV7-9 and J usage is TRBJ1-1, with TRBD1 as a possible D gene (6 bases). The sample was PBMCs. This TCR was recovered from a male donor in good health and CMV-seronegative. This CDR3 reads CASSPEGGFTEAFF. CDR3 nucleotide sequence: TGTGCCAGCAGTCCCGAGGGGGGGTTCACTGAAGCTTTCTTT.